Shown below are 24 T cell receptor beta chains from a single sample sequenced in a study of shared clonotypes between healthy human individuals. Positive CCR7 selection of CD45RO-negative cells yielded the naive CD8 cells, and terminally differentiated effector memory CD45RA+ cells were excluded. Sequencing was performed with immunoSEQ multiplex PCR; in TCRdb, only in-frame clones are kept and a portion is missing. Of roughly 2 million clones listed, roughly 94% are singletons. The sequencing sample was made of naive CD8+ T cells sorted from blood. These receptors were obtained from a man younger than 35 in good health.

The chain couples TRBV25-1 to TRBJ2-2, with unresolved D. The CDR3 spans 12 residues. In germline, CDR1 is MGHDK, CDR2 SYGVNS. The V end was cut by 6 bases, the J end by 5 bases, with 7 bases between. The CDR3 region has the DNA TGTGCCAGCAGCTACGGGACCGGGGAGCTGTTTTTT. Translating it yields CASSYGTGELFF. The full variable domain, rest sourced from reference TRBV25-1 and TRBJ2-2, is EADIYQTPRYLVIGTGKKITLECSQTMGHDKMYWYQQDPGMELHLIHYSYGVNSTEKGDLSSESTVSRIRTEHFPLTLESARPSHTSQYLCASSYGTGELFFGEGSRLTVL.

The J gene is TRBJ2-1, the V gene TRBV7-9; 7 positions agree with TRBD1. The CDR3 sequence is 16 residues long. CDR1 is SEHNR, CDR2 FQNEAQ, per germline (reference sequence). The V and J ends lost 5 bases and 1 base, in that order; junction bases with no gene match: 8. CDR3 nucleotide sequence: TGTGCCAGCAGCCTTTGGACAGGCCTGTCCTACAATGAGCAGTTCTTC. Encoded protein: CASSLWTGLSYNEQFF.

The V gene is TRBV27, the J gene TRBJ1-5, with a tentative D call TRBD1 (6 bases). The CDR3 is made up of 16 amino acids. V was cut by 5 bases and J by 2 bases, with 16 bases left in between. Germline values: CDR1 MNHEY, CDR2 SMNVEV (reference sequence). CDR3 protein: CASSVTGGEGNQPQHF. The CDR3 DNA is TGTGCCAGCAGTGTCACGGGGGGCGAGGGCAATCAGCCCCAGCATTTT.

V usage is TRBV30 and J usage is TRBJ2-3; unclear D gene. The CDR3 contains 12 residues. In germline, CDR1 is GTSNPN, CDR2 SVGIG (reference sequence). The V gene lost 3 bases and the J gene lost 6 bases, with 10 bases spanning the gap. CDR3 DNA sequence: TGTGCCTGGAGCCCCTATCCGGATACGCAGTATTTT. This translates into CAWSPYPDTQYF.

This clone was counted a single time. This chain joins TRBV28 and TRBJ1-1, with D uncertain. Per the germline V gene, CDR1 is MDHEN and CDR2 is SYDVKM. The ends were cut back, 4 bases at V and 3 bases at J, with 18 bases in the middle. This CDR3 region has 16 residues. This CDR3 reads CASSSRGVRWDTEAFF. The CDR3 bases are TGTGCCAGCAGTTCTAGAGGCGTTCGGTGGGACACTGAAGCTTTCTTT.

This chain joins TRBV13 and TRBJ1-1; TRBD1 matches 9 bases. V was pared by 4 bases and J by 5 bases, with 2 bases of the junction left unmatched. Per germline, CDR1 PRHDT and CDR2 FYEKMQ (reference sequence). The CDR3 extends over 13 amino acids. CDR3 sequence: CASSSGTGTEAFF. CDR3 DNA sequence: TGTGCCAGCAGCTCCGGGACAGGGACTGAAGCTTTCTTT.

In regard to this clone: The same CDR3 also results from other DNA sequences found in this sample. The chain is built from TRBV29-1 and TRBJ2-7; D gene uncertain. The CDR3 is made up of 12 amino acids. V lost 6 bases and J lost 0, with 9 bases in between. CDR1 is SQVTM and CDR2 is ANQGSEA in the germline V gene. Here the CDR3 reads CSVKTASYEQYF. CDR3 bases: TGCAGCGTGAAAACTGCCTCCTACGAGCAGTACTTC.

The chain is built from TRBV19 and TRBJ2-7; possibly TRBD1 for D (6 bases). The V end was cut by 2 bases, the J end by 3 bases, with 11 bases between. Germline V gene sequence: CDR1 LNHDA, CDR2 SQIVND (reference sequence). CDR3 length: 14 amino acids. This chain's CDR3 is CASSITDSYYEQYF. The CDR3 region has the DNA TGTGCCAGTAGTATAACGGACAGTTACTACGAGCAGTACTTC.

In its sample, this clone was seen once. The genes are TRBV5-5 and TRBJ2-1, with TRBD2 matching 8 bases. Germline V gene sequence: CDR1 SGHKS, CDR2 YYEKEE (reference sequence). This CDR3 is 18 amino acids long. The J segment lost 5 bases and the V segment lost 0 bases, leaving 13 bases of the junction unmatched. In nucleotides, the CDR3 is TGTGCCAGCAGCTTGGAGGCCACTAGCGGACCACAAAACAATGAGCAGTTCTTC. It translates to CASSLEATSGPQNNEQFF.

The rearrangement links TRBV7-9 to TRBJ1-2, with D maybe TRBD1 (5 bases). CDR3 size: 19 residues. The ends were cut back, 1 base at V and 1 base at J, with 22 bases in the middle. Germline assignment: CDR1 SEHNR and CDR2 FQNEAQ (reference sequence). CDR3 sequence (DNA): TGTGCCAGCAGCTTAGAGACAGTTGGGTTGGTTATTGATAACTATGGCTACACCTTC. Protein sequence: CASSLETVGLVIDNYGYTF.

The genes are TRBV10-3 and TRBJ2-7, with 10 bases matching TRBD2. CDR3 length: 14 amino acids. Losses at the gene ends were 5 bases for V and 4 bases for J; bases not matched to a gene: 5. The germline V gene has CDR1 ENHRY and CDR2 SYGVKD. Here the CDR3 DNA reads TGTGCCATCAGTTCTAGCGGGAGTGGGTACGAGCAGTACTTC. Amino acids: CAISSSGSGYEQYF.

The J gene is TRBJ2-7, the V gene TRBV29-1, with D perhaps TRBD1 (6 bases). CDR3 size: 13 residues. Germline-derived CDR1 and CDR2 are SQVTM and ANQGSEA. Trimming stripped 6 bases from V and 3 bases from J, with 15 bases between. CDR3 residues: CSVVTGHSYEQYF. For the CDR3, the DNA is TGCAGCGTGGTCACGGGACATAGCTACGAGCAGTACTTC.

Comments on this clone: This same CDR3 is encoded by further DNA sequences in the sample. The chain recombines TRBV4-1 with TRBJ2-7; 9 nucleotides match TRBD1. With V trimmed by 4 bases and J by 5 bases, 6 bases remained unmatched. The germline gives CDR1 MGHRA, CDR2 YSYEKL. The CDR3 is made up of 14 amino acids. CDR3 nucleotide sequence: TGCGCCAGCAGCCCGGGACAGGGAGGCCACGAGCAGTACTTC. It yields the protein CASSPGQGGHEQYF.

Of note for this clone: Different DNA sequences within this sample yield the same CDR3. The rearrangement links TRBV28 to TRBJ1-1; D call uncertain. Trimming pared 6 bases from V and 0 bases from J, leaving 8 bases between. CDR1 MDHEN and CDR2 SYDVKM come from the germline V gene. This CDR3 region has 13 residues. CDR3 loop: CASSFSLNTEAFF. The CDR3 region has the DNA TGTGCCAGCAGCTTTTCCTTGAACACTGAAGCTTTCTTT.

The V gene is TRBV9, the J gene TRBJ2-7, with 9 bases that match TRBD1. V was pared by 3 bases and J by 6 bases, with 7 bases of the junction left unmatched. The CDR3 is 14 amino acids. CDR1 is SGDLS, CDR2 YYNGEE, per germline. CDR3 region: CASSGRQGESEQYF. The CDR3 DNA is TGTGCCAGCAGCGGCCGACAGGGGGAGAGCGAGCAGTACTTC.

The chain combines TRBV5-4 with TRBJ1-1; the D is unclear. Germline CDR1 reads SGHNT; CDR2 reads YYREEE (reference sequence). This CDR3 spans 16 amino acids. V dropped 0 bases and J dropped 0 bases, with 12 bases sitting between them. The CDR3 reads CASSLARNGMNTEAFF. The CDR3 nucleotides read TGTGCCAGCAGCTTGGCCAGAAATGGAATGAACACTGAAGCTTTCTTT.

CDR3 region: CASGTGGAEPQHF. DNA of the CDR3: TGTGCCAGCGGAACAGGGGGCGCGGAGCCCCAGCATTTT. The chain couples TRBV27 to TRBJ1-5; 9 bases line up with TRBD1. Germline V gives CDR1 MNHEY, CDR2 SMNVEV (reference sequence). The CDR3 contains 13 residues. V was clipped by 8 bases and J by 8 bases; unmatched bases: 7.

J is TRBJ2-7 and V is TRBV28; D is unresolved. Germline V gene lookup returns CDR1 MDHEN and CDR2 SYDVKM. V shed 2 bases and J shed 0 bases, with 8 bases lying between them. The CDR3 runs 14 residues. The CDR3: CASSLPQSSYEQYF. The CDR3 nucleotides are TGTGCCAGCAGTTTACCGCAATCCTCCTACGAGCAGTACTTC. The full variable domain, its missing parts supplied by reference TRBV28 and TRBJ2-7, is DVKVTQSSRYLVKRTGEKVFLECVQDMDHENMFWYRQDPGLGLRLIYFSYDVKMKEKGDIPEGYSVSREKKERFSLILESASTNQTSMYLCASSLPQSSYEQYFGPGTRLTVT.

The chain couples TRBV5-4 to TRBJ2-5; 8 positions match TRBD1. Germline CDR1 reads SGHNT; CDR2 reads YYREEE (reference sequence). The CDR3 sequence is 15 residues long. Germline trimming cut 0 bases from V and 4 bases from J; bases unmatched to any gene: 5. CDR3 residues: CASSLESGQGETQYF. The CDR3 nucleotides are TGTGCCAGCAGCTTGGAATCTGGACAGGGAGAGACCCAGTACTTC.

The rearrangement uses TRBV11-2 and TRBJ1-4; unclear D gene. Germline loops: CDR1 SGHAT, CDR2 FQNNGV. The length of the CDR3 is 16 residues. The ends were cut back, 5 bases at V and 0 bases at J, with 13 bases in the middle. This CDR3 is CASSLGSSATNEKLFF. The CDR3 DNA sequence: TGTGCCAGCAGCCTCGGGAGCTCTGCAACTAATGAAAAACTGTTTTTT. Filled out from reference TRBV11-2 and TRBJ1-4, the complete variable domain reads EAGVAQSPRYKIIEKRQSVAFWCNPISGHATLYWYQQILGQGPKLLIQFQNNGVVDDSQLPKDRFSAERLKGVDSTLKIQPAKLEDSAVYLCASSLGSSATNEKLFFGSGTQLSVL.

The V and J genes are TRBV27 and TRBJ2-1; TRBD2 matches 9 bases. V trimming: 1 base; J trimming: 5 bases; junction bases outside the gene matches: 6. Germline values: CDR1 MNHEY, CDR2 SMNVEV (reference sequence). The CDR3 has 16 amino acids. CDR3 sequence: CASSLYAGGPHNEQFF. In DNA form, the CDR3 reads TGTGCCAGCAGTTTATATGCGGGGGGGCCGCACAATGAGCAGTTCTTC.

The chain couples TRBV7-9 to TRBJ2-2, with 9 nucleotides matching TRBD1. V trimming: 2 bases; J trimming: 4 bases; junction bases outside the gene matches: 5. This CDR3 contains 16 residues. Germline V gene lookup returns CDR1 SEHNR and CDR2 FQNEAQ (reference sequence). CDR3 region: CASSLTGQGATGELFF. The CDR3 DNA reads as TGTGCCAGCAGCTTAACGGGACAGGGTGCCACCGGGGAGCTGTTTTTT.

This chain links TRBV30 with TRBJ1-4, with D perhaps matching TRBD1 (6 bases). This CDR3 is 12 amino acids long. V lost 5 bases to trimming and J lost 6 bases, with 10 bases between them. Per germline, CDR1 GTSNPN and CDR2 SVGIG (reference sequence). The CDR3 spells CAWQDSYEKLFF. Written as DNA, the CDR3 is TGTGCCTGGCAGGACAGTTATGAAAAACTGTTTTTT. The full variable domain, completed using reference TRBV30 and TRBJ1-4, is SQTIHQWPATLVQPVGSPLSLECTVEGTSNPNLYWYRQAAGRGLQLLFYSVGIGQISSEVPQNLSASRPQDRQFILSSKKLLLSDSGFYLCAWQDSYEKLFFGSGTQLSVL.

The chain combines TRBV15 with TRBJ1-1; D not certain. Trimming removed 8 bases from V and 1 base from J, with 11 bases in between. Per the germline V gene, CDR1 is LNHNV and CDR2 is YYDKDF (reference sequence). There are 13 residues in the CDR3. The CDR3 protein is CATVTTENTEAFF. The DNA for the CDR3 is TGTGCCACCGTGACCACCGAGAACACTGAAGCTTTCTTT.